This passage covers 27 T cell receptor beta chains from one sample sequenced in a study of monozygotic twins with cystic fibrosis. Sequenced by immunoSEQ multiplex PCR; TCRdb stores in-frame clones only, minus some. The top ten hold 2.5% to 3.5% of the sample, which has tens of thousands of clones, roughly 96% seen once. Sequencing was carried out using blood. The receptors were sampled from a girl aged 2-15 years with cystic fibrosis.

This rearrangement joins TRBV14 to TRBJ2-1, with TRBD2 as a possible D gene (6 bases). Trimming removed 1 base at V and 6 bases at J, with 10 bases between. The germline V gene encodes CDR1 SGHDN and CDR2 FVKESK. The CDR3 runs 14 residues. CDR3 protein: CASSQVGGPNEQFF. CDR3 sequence (DNA): TGTGCCAGCAGCCAAGTGGGGGGACCCAATGAGCAGTTCTTC.

V usage is TRBV7-8 and J usage is TRBJ2-2; TRBD2 agrees at 11 bases. With V trimmed by 4 bases and J by 4 bases, 8 bases remained unmatched. CDR3 length: 17 amino acids. Germline lookup yields CDR1 SGHVS and CDR2 FQNEAQ. The CDR3 sequence: CASSSSRGLAVTGELFF. The CDR3 DNA sequence: TGTGCCAGCAGCTCGTCCAGGGGACTAGCGGTCACCGGGGAGCTGTTTTTT.

The chain combines TRBV5-5 with TRBJ2-3; perhaps TRBD2 as D (5 bases). The germline V gene has CDR1 SGHKS and CDR2 YYEKEE (reference sequence). The CDR3 has 14 amino acids. Trimming removed 4 bases at V and 2 bases at J, with 11 bases between. CDR3 DNA sequence: TGTGCCAGCAGCCTCGGACTGTTCACAGATACGCAGTATTTT. Protein: CASSLGLFTDTQYF.

This clone was seen a single time. The chain uses TRBV18 and TRBJ2-1; 9 bases fit TRBD2. The CDR3 sequence is 17 residues long. J lost 5 bases, V lost 1 base, and 9 bases had no gene match. CDR1 KGHSH and CDR2 LQKENI come from the germline V gene. The CDR3 spells CASSPRRSSGIDNEQFF. CDR3 in DNA: TGTGCCAGCTCACCACGGCGTTCTAGCGGGATAGACAATGAGCAGTTCTTC.

The CDR3 region has the DNA TGTGCCAGCAGCTTATCAGGGGCTAATGAAAAACTGTTTTTT. Protein: CASSLSGANEKLFF. This chain connects TRBV7-2 to TRBJ1-4, with a tentative D call TRBD1 (6 bases). The germline V gene encodes CDR1 SGHTA and CDR2 FQGNSA. Trimming took off 2 bases at V and 3 bases at J, with 7 bases between the two ends. This CDR3 comprises 14 residues.

The count of this clone is one. The V and J genes are TRBV11-3 and TRBJ1-2; D gene uncertain. Germline values: CDR1 SGHNT, CDR2 YENEEA. CDR3 length: 17 residues. Deletions cut 0 bases from V and 0 bases from J, with 14 bases between. CDR3 in DNA: TGTGCCAGCAGCTTAGAAGGGCAGGCCTACTCTAACTATGGCTACACCTTC. It is translated as CASSLEGQAYSNYGYTF.

The J gene is TRBJ1-3, the V gene TRBV7-9; TRBD1 matches 9 bases. The V and J ends lost 6 bases and 4 bases, in that order; junction bases with no gene match: 4. From germline, CDR1 is SEHNR and CDR2 FQNEAQ (reference sequence). The CDR3 extends over 14 amino acids. CDR3 sequence: CASSLQGAGNTIYF. The CDR3 nucleotides are TGTGCCAGCAGTTTACAGGGGGCAGGAAACACCATATATTTT.

This chain links TRBV29-1 with TRBJ1-2; a possible D gene is TRBD1 (6 bases). The germline CDR1 and CDR2 sequences are SQVTM and ANQGSEA. CDR3 length: 12 amino acids. The ends were cut back, 1 base at V and 7 bases at J, with 10 bases in the middle. CDR3 nucleotides: TGCAGCGTTGAAGGGACAGTTGGTGGCTACACCTTC. Protein product: CSVEGTVGGYTF.

This chain joins TRBV6-6 and TRBJ1-1; D may be TRBD1 (6 bases). With 8 bases removed from V and 0 bases from J, the gap between germline ends came to 10 bases. This CDR3 is built from 13 residues. Germline V lookup: CDR1 MNHNY, CDR2 SVGAGI (reference sequence). Here the CDR3 reads CASRQGMNTEAFF. As DNA, the CDR3 is TGTGCCAGCCGCCAGGGGATGAACACTGAAGCTTTCTTT.

V usage is TRBV7-9 and J usage is TRBJ2-3, with D unclear. The CDR3 is made up of 13 amino acids. V lost 2 bases and J 4 bases, leaving 7 bases between the germline ends. Per the germline V gene, CDR1 is SEHNR and CDR2 is FQNEAQ (reference sequence). This CDR3 is CASSLNGADTQYF. The DNA of the CDR3 is TGTGCCAGCAGCTTAAATGGGGCAGATACGCAGTATTTT.

This chain uses TRBV19 with TRBJ1-1; D is perhaps TRBD1 (5 bases). The length of the CDR3 is 13 residues. CDR1 and CDR2 from the germline V gene are LNHDA and SQIVND (reference sequence). V lost 3 bases, J lost 7 bases, and 12 bases lay in between. The CDR3 loop is CASSISWGNEAFF. DNA for the CDR3: TGTGCCAGTAGTATTTCGTGGGGGAATGAAGCTTTCTTT.

The V call is TRBV7-9, the J call TRBJ1-2; 8 bases align to TRBD1. From germline, CDR1 is SEHNR and CDR2 FQNEAQ (reference sequence). V lost 0 bases to trimming and J lost 4 bases; unmatched junction nucleotides: 4. This CDR3 spans 15 amino acids. CDR3 sequence: CASSLARDRTYGYTF. The CDR3 nucleotides are TGTGCCAGCAGCTTAGCCCGGGACAGGACCTATGGCTACACCTTC.

J is TRBJ2-3 and V is TRBV30; D might be TRBD2 (6 bases). CDR1 and CDR2 (germline): GTSNPN, SVGIG (reference sequence). The CDR3 is 10 amino acids. Trimming removed 6 bases at V and 10 bases at J, with 11 bases between. In DNA form, the CDR3 reads TGTGCCTGTCGACTAGGGTCGCAGTATTTT. Its translation is CACRLGSQYF.

V gene TRBV6-6 combines with J gene TRBJ2-1; the D gene could be TRBD1 or TRBD2 (5 bases each). V shed 7 bases and J shed 12 bases, with 16 bases lying between them. The V gene's germline CDR1 is MNHNY and CDR2 SVGAGI (reference sequence). CDR3 size: 12 residues. CDR3 region: CASKGAGPWQFF. Written as DNA, the CDR3 is TGTGCCAGCAAAGGGGCGGGCCCTTGGCAGTTCTTC.

The V call is TRBV4-1, the J call TRBJ1-6; D is unresolved. The germline V gene has CDR1 MGHRA and CDR2 YSYEKL. V lost 6 bases, J lost 11 bases, and 17 bases lay in between. This CDR3 region has 14 residues. CDR3 sequence reads: CASRGLLKATPLHF. CDR3 coding DNA: TGCGCCAGCAGGGGCCTTTTGAAAGCGACACCCCTCCACTTT.

The chain couples TRBV6-4 to TRBJ2-3; a possible D gene is TRBD1 (5 bases). V was shortened by 2 bases and J by 3 bases, with 12 bases between the two germline ends. This CDR3 is 15 amino acids long. Per the germline V gene, CDR1 is MRHNA and CDR2 is SNTAGT. CDR3 sequence reads: CASSDGRVETDTQYF. CDR3 nucleotide sequence: TGTGCCAGCAGTGACGGCAGGGTTGAAACAGATACGCAGTATTTT.

A word on this clone: The sample has other DNA sequences that encode this CDR3 too. The V and J genes are TRBV28 and TRBJ1-2, with D possibly TRBD1 on 5 matching bases. Germline-derived CDR1 and CDR2 are MDHEN and SYDVKM. V was shortened by 5 bases and J by 6 bases, with 13 bases between the two germline ends. The CDR3 has 13 amino acids. The CDR3 nucleotides read TGTGCCAGCAGTATTCGGGGCGCGGATGGCTACACCTTC. Its protein product is CASSIRGADGYTF.

The CDR3 region has the DNA TGTGCCACCCGGGAGGGGGGAAAGAATACTGAAGCTTTCTTT. This sequence encodes CATREGGKNTEAFF. The chain is built from TRBV6-6 and TRBJ1-1; the D gene is possibly TRBD1 (6 bases). Germline values: CDR1 MNHNY, CDR2 SVGAGI (reference sequence). The length of the CDR3 is 14 residues. Trimming stripped 10 bases from V and 5 bases from J, with 20 bases between.

This chain links TRBV7-9 with TRBJ2-3; a weak D match, TRBD2 (5 bases). CDR1 and CDR2 from the germline V gene are SEHNR and FQNEAQ (reference sequence). V shed 2 bases and J shed 2 bases, with 8 bases lying between them. The CDR3 totals 14 residues. The CDR3 here is CASSLQRITDTQYF. CDR3 in DNA: TGTGCCAGCAGCTTACAGCGGATCACAGATACGCAGTATTTT.

The chain has TRBV9 and TRBJ2-7, with D possibly being TRBD2 (6 bases). The CDR3 contains 15 residues. The V end lost 0 bases, the J end lost 2 bases, and 12 bases lay between the germline ends. Germline V lookup: CDR1 SGDLS, CDR2 YYNGEE. The CDR3 here is CASSVGVGGTYEQYF. The DNA for the CDR3 is TGTGCCAGCAGCGTAGGAGTTGGGGGGACCTACGAGCAGTACTTC.

The J gene is TRBJ1-1, the V gene TRBV19; D may be TRBD1 (5 bases). CDR3 size: 12 residues. V shed 4 bases and J shed 6 bases, with 9 bases lying between them. Germline lookup yields CDR1 LNHDA and CDR2 SQIVND (reference sequence). The CDR3 region has the DNA TGTGCCAGTAGTACGGGACTTCCTGAAGCTTTCTTT. It yields the protein CASSTGLPEAFF.

The rearrangement joins TRBV15 to TRBJ1-4; D may be TRBD1 (5 bases). Germline V gives CDR1 LNHNV, CDR2 YYDKDF (reference sequence). The ends were cut back, 2 bases at V and 6 bases at J, with 16 bases in the middle. The CDR3 runs 16 residues. CDR3 residues: CATSRRSPGGDEKLFF. The CDR3 nucleotides are TGTGCCACCAGCAGAAGGAGCCCGGGAGGGGATGAAAAACTGTTTTTT. Based on the CDR3 plus reference TRBV15 and TRBJ1-4, the full variable domain is DAMVIQNPRYQVTQFGKPVTLSCSQTLNHNVMYWYQQKSSQAPKLLFHYYDKDFNNEADTPDNFQSRRPNTSFCFLDIRSPGLGDTAMYLCATSRRSPGGDEKLFFGSGTQLSVL.

The chain employs TRBV7-2 and TRBJ1-3, with no clear D. This CDR3 has 14 amino acids. Trimming shortened V by 3 bases and J by 4 bases, and 10 bases separated the two germline ends. CDR1 is SGHTA, CDR2 FQGNSA, per germline. The CDR3 DNA reads as TGTGCCAGCAGCTTGCCCAACGCCGGAAACACCATATATTTT. Amino acid sequence: CASSLPNAGNTIYF.

This rearrangement joins TRBV2 to TRBJ1-2; D may be TRBD1 (6 bases). The germline CDR1 and CDR2 sequences are SNHLY and FYNNEI. This CDR3 contains 14 residues. Trimming took 2 bases from V and 8 from J, leaving 15 bases between them. The CDR3 reads CASSESMGGAGYTF. The DNA for the CDR3 is TGTGCCAGCAGTGAAAGTATGGGGGGCGCCGGCTACACCTTC.

The rearrangement uses TRBV5-1 and TRBJ2-5; D unresolved. Between the trimmed V and J ends, which lost 0 bases and 5 bases, there was a span of 17 bases. The CDR3 totals 16 residues. Germline V gene data show CDR1 as SGHRS and CDR2 as YFSETQ. The CDR3 nucleotides read TGCGCCAGCAGCTTGGTCCCTGACTCGCAAACGGAGACCCAGTACTTC. Translating gives CASSLVPDSQTETQYF.

The chain is built from TRBV2 and TRBJ2-4, with TRBD2 matching 7 bases. The junction had 0 bases not matched to a gene; V was cut back by 3 bases and J by 7 bases. The length of the CDR3 is 12 residues. The germline V gene has CDR1 SNHLY and CDR2 FYNNEI. Here the CDR3 DNA reads TGTGCCAGCAGTGACGGGGGGAACATTCAGTACTTC. This gives the protein CASSDGGNIQYF.

The CDR3 protein is CASSLLASVNYEQYF. The CDR3 bases are TGCGCCAGCAGCCTATTGGCCTCGGTCAACTACGAGCAGTACTTC. The V gene is TRBV4-1, the J gene TRBJ2-7; D call uncertain. Trimming took off 4 bases at V and 3 bases at J, with 16 bases between the two ends. The length of the CDR3 is 15 residues. Germline V lookup: CDR1 MGHRA, CDR2 YSYEKL.